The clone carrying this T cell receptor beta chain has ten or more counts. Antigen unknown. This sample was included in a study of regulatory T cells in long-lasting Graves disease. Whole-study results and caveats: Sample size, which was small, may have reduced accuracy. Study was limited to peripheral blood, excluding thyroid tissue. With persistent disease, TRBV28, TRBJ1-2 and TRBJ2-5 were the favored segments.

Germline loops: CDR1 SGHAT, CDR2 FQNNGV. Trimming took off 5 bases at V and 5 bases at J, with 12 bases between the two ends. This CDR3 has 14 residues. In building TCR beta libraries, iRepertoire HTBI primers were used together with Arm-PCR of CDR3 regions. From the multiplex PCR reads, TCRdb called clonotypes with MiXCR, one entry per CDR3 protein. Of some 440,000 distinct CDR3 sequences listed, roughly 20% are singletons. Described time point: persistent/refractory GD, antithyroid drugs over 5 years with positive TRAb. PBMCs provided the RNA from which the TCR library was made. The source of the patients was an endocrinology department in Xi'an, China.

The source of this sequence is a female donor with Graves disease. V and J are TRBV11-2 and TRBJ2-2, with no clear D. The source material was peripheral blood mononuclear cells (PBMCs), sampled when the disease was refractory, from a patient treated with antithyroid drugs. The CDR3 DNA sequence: TGTGCCAGCAGCAATTTCCAGGTTACCGGGGAGCTGTTTTTT. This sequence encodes CASSNFQVTGELFF.